The 28 T cell receptor beta chains reported below all come from one sample, sequenced in a study of cytomegalovirus exposure and HLA in healthy donors. PCR used 60 Vbeta primers and 13 Jbeta primers. TCRdb's copy holds only in-frame clones and misses some; the assay was immunoSEQ multiplex PCR. The sample includes approximately 170,000 clones, 75% to 90% of them seen just once. The sample consisted of PBMCs. The source of these receptors is a boy aged 2 to 10 in good health and CMV-seronegative.

This chain connects TRBV19 to TRBJ2-2; D is possibly TRBD2 (6 bases). Looked up from germline, CDR1 is LNHDA and CDR2 is SQIVND (reference sequence). Between the trimmed V and J ends, which lost 3 bases and 1 base, there was a span of 9 bases. The CDR3 contains 15 residues. CDR3 sequence reads: CASSIAGRNTGELFF. The CDR3 DNA reads TGTGCCAGTAGTATCGCGGGGCGGAACACCGGGGAGCTGTTTTTT.

This clone was found a few times. This sequence joins TRBV19 and TRBJ2-1; no reliable D call. With 0 bases removed from V and 7 bases from J, the gap between germline ends came to 7 bases. CDR1 and CDR2 (germline): LNHDA, SQIVND (reference sequence). This CDR3 has 13 amino acids. The CDR3 sequence is CASSIDLPNEQFF. The DNA for the CDR3 is TGTGCCAGTAGTATAGACCTCCCGAATGAGCAGTTCTTC.

This chain connects TRBV7-9 to TRBJ1-2; D is unresolved. With 4 bases removed from V and 8 bases from J, the gap between germline ends came to 17 bases. This CDR3 is 14 amino acids long. Germline assignment: CDR1 SEHNR and CDR2 FQNEAQ (reference sequence). The CDR3 DNA sequence: TGTGCCAGCAGCTACAAAACACGCCTCGGGGGCTACACCTTC. Translation: CASSYKTRLGGYTF.

This clone was seen a few times. The chain is built from TRBV5-1 and TRBJ2-7, with 12 bases identical to TRBD2. The CDR3 has 16 amino acids. J lost 1 base, V lost 4 bases, and 6 bases had no gene match. Looked up from germline, CDR1 is SGHRS and CDR2 is YFSETQ. The DNA of the CDR3 is TGCGCCAGCAGCGGTTACGGGACTAGCGGGTCCTACGAGCAGTACTTC. It encodes CASSGYGTSGSYEQYF.

The genes are TRBV27 and TRBJ2-7, with 8 bases identical to TRBD2. Germline V gene data show CDR1 as MNHEY and CDR2 as SMNVEV (reference sequence). V lost 5 bases to trimming and J lost 3 bases; unmatched junction nucleotides: 9. This CDR3 contains 15 residues. This CDR3 is CASSPGASGYYEQYF. For the CDR3, the DNA is TGTGCCAGCAGTCCCGGGGCTAGCGGGTACTACGAGCAGTACTTC.

The chain is built from TRBV6-1 and TRBJ1-2; D is ambiguous. Deletions cut 3 bases from V and 14 bases from J, with 16 bases between. Germline CDR1 MNHNS, CDR2 SASEGT. The CDR3 spans 12 residues. CDR3 loop: CASSEVTQAGTF. In DNA, the CDR3 is TGTGCCAGCAGTGAGGTCACCCAGGCGGGTACCTTC.

The chain links TRBV5-1 to TRBJ2-7; 14 nucleotides agree with TRBD2. Germline trimming cut 4 bases from V and 7 bases from J; bases unmatched to any gene: 7. From germline, CDR1 is SGHRS and CDR2 YFSETQ. The CDR3 is 15 amino acids. CDR3 sequence: CASSEGTSGRREQYF. Written as DNA, the CDR3 is TGCGCCAGCAGCGAGGGGACTAGCGGGAGAAGGGAGCAGTACTTC.

This sequence joins TRBV19 and TRBJ2-3; D uncertain. The V end lost 1 base, the J end lost 3 bases, and 17 bases lay between the germline ends. The CDR3 consists of 17 residues. Germline CDR1 and CDR2: LNHDA and SQIVND (reference sequence). The CDR3 sequence is CASSIGKGTARTDTQYF. The CDR3 DNA is TGTGCCAGTAGTATAGGCAAAGGTACAGCACGGACAGATACGCAGTATTTT. Using reference TRBV19 and TRBJ2-3 for the parts outside the CDR3, the full variable domain is DGGITQSPKYLFRKEGQNVTLSCEQNLNHDAMYWYRQDPGQGLRLIYYSQIVNDFQKGDIAEGYSVSREKKESFPLTVTSAQKNPTAFYLCASSIGKGTARTDTQYFGPGTRLTVL.

The chain has TRBV11-2 and TRBJ2-1; D is ambiguous. V shed 5 bases and J shed 7 bases, with 12 bases lying between them. The CDR3 spans 13 residues. The germline V gene encodes CDR1 SGHAT and CDR2 FQNNGV. CDR3 bases: TGTGCCAGCAGCCTCCCACTAAGGAATGAGCAGTTCTTC. Translating it yields CASSLPLRNEQFF.

This chain uses TRBV7-8 with TRBJ2-5; 13 bases map to TRBD2. Germline CDR1 SGHVS, CDR2 FQNEAQ. This CDR3 has 17 amino acids. V was pared by 0 bases and J by 5 bases, with 6 bases of the junction left unmatched. The CDR3 sequence: CASSLARLAGGRETQYF. CDR3 in DNA: TGTGCCAGCAGCTTAGCCCGACTAGCGGGGGGTCGTGAGACCCAGTACTTC. The variable domain in full, completed from reference TRBV7-8 and TRBJ2-5, reads GAGVSQSPRYKVAKRGQDVALRCDPISGHVSLFWYQQALGQGPEFLTYFQNEAQLDKSGLPSDRFFAERPEGSVSTLKIQRTQQEDSAVYLCASSLARLAGGRETQYFGPGTRLLVL.

This chain joins TRBV29-1 and TRBJ1-1; D may be TRBD1 (6 bases). CDR1 SQVTM and CDR2 ANQGSEA come from the germline V gene. Between the trimmed V and J ends, which lost 7 bases and 7 bases, there was a span of 13 bases. The length of the CDR3 is 11 residues. CDR3 bases: TGCAGCGCCCAGCTGGACAGTGAAGCTTTCTTT. Encoded protein: CSAQLDSEAFF.

The CDR3 bases are TGCGCCAGCAGCCAAGATTTATGGTCTAGAGACTACGAGCAGTACTTC. Its protein product is CASSQDLWSRDYEQYF. J is TRBJ2-7 and V is TRBV4-3; D remains unclear. Germline loops: CDR1 LGHNA, CDR2 YSLEER. The CDR3 spans 16 residues. V gave up 0 bases and J gave up 3 bases, with 15 bases separating them.

The V and J genes are TRBV7-9 and TRBJ2-5; D possibly corresponds to TRBD1 (6 bases). The V end lost 4 bases, the J end lost 3 bases, and 12 bases lay between the germline ends. The CDR3 consists of 14 residues. The germline V gene encodes CDR1 SEHNR and CDR2 FQNEAQ (reference sequence). The CDR3 bases are TGTGCCAGCAGCTCCGGACAGCCCGAAGAGACCCAGTACTTC. The encoded protein is CASSSGQPEETQYF.

This clone was found a few times. This chain joins TRBV10-2 and TRBJ2-7; unclear D gene. V shed 7 bases and J shed 3 bases, with 13 bases lying between them. Germline assignment: CDR1 WSHSY and CDR2 SAAADI. There are 13 residues in the CDR3. For the CDR3, the DNA is TGCGCCAGCACTAAGGCCCCAGGCTACGAGCAGTACGTC. Translated: CASTKAPGYEQYV.

The chain uses TRBV5-5 and TRBJ1-2; D perhaps matches TRBD1 (6 bases). This CDR3 has 13 residues. V shed 2 bases and J shed 4 bases, with 9 bases lying between them. From germline, CDR1 is SGHKS and CDR2 YYEKEE (reference sequence). The CDR3 bases are TGTGCCAGCAGCTTTACAGGGACCTATGGCTACACCTTC. Residues: CASSFTGTYGYTF.

Only a few counts were recorded for this clone. V gene TRBV7-2 combines with J gene TRBJ2-4; 10 positions match TRBD1. CDR1 SGHTA and CDR2 FQGNSA come from the germline V gene. The V and J ends lost 5 bases and 6 bases, in that order; junction bases with no gene match: 4. CDR3 size: 14 residues. CDR3 bases: TGTGCCAGCAGCATGGGACAGGGGAGAAACATTCAGTACTTC. It codes for CASSMGQGRNIQYF. Combining the CDR3 with reference TRBV7-2 and TRBJ2-4 gives the whole variable domain GAGVSQSPSNKVTEKGKDVELRCDPISGHTALYWYRQSLGQGLEFLIYFQGNSAPDKSGLPSDRFSAERTGGSVSTLTIQRTQQEDSAVYLCASSMGQGRNIQYFGAGTRLSVL.

The rearrangement uses TRBV28 and TRBJ1-6; 7 positions agree with TRBD1. The CDR3 runs 15 residues. CDR1 MDHEN and CDR2 SYDVKM come from the germline V gene. Losses at the gene ends were 3 bases for V and 9 bases for J; bases not matched to a gene: 8. The CDR3 DNA is TGTGCCAGCAGTTTGACAGGGATGTTTAGTTCACCCCTCCACTTT. This gives the protein CASSLTGMFSSPLHF.

The CDR3 DNA follows: TGTGCCAGCAGCCCCGAGGACAGGGGCAATGAGCAGTTCTTC. This sequence encodes CASSPEDRGNEQFF. The chain recombines TRBV9 with TRBJ2-1; the match to TRBD1 covers 9 bases. Germline assignment: CDR1 SGDLS and CDR2 YYNGEE. V gave up 4 bases and J gave up 6 bases; unmatched junction bases: 5. The CDR3 extends over 14 amino acids.

The chain couples TRBV6-1 to TRBJ2-7; TRBD1 might be the D (6 bases). Germline V lookup: CDR1 MNHNS, CDR2 SASEGT. Between the trimmed V and J ends, which lost 4 bases and 4 bases, there was a span of 14 bases. The CDR3 length is 14 residues. CDR3 sequence (DNA): TGTGCCAGCAGTGGCTACAGGGTCGGGTACGAGCAGTACTTC. This translates into CASSGYRVGYEQYF.

The V and J genes are TRBV11-2 and TRBJ1-2; D is unresolved. CDR1 is SGHAT, CDR2 FQNNGV, per germline. Deletions cut 0 bases from V and 4 bases from J, with 9 bases between. The CDR3 totals 14 residues. The CDR3, as DNA: TGTGCCAGCAGCTTAGACCGCGGAGGCTATGGCTACACCTTC. It translates to CASSLDRGGYGYTF.

This sequence joins TRBV28 and TRBJ2-1, with a possible D match to TRBD2 (6 bases). CDR3 length: 13 residues. Germline CDR1 and CDR2: MDHEN and SYDVKM. The germline V and J ends were trimmed by 1 base and 10 bases, with 11 bases remaining between them. Written as DNA, the CDR3 is TGTGCCAGCAGTTTATCCGGGGGACTGGAGCAGTTCTTC. The encoded protein is CASSLSGGLEQFF.

This sequence joins TRBV6-1 and TRBJ2-7, with 11 bases that match TRBD2. Germline assignment: CDR1 MNHNS and CDR2 SASEGT. J lost 3 bases, V lost 1 base, and 2 bases had no gene match. This CDR3 has 15 amino acids. The CDR3 protein is CASSEGGTSGYEQYV. In DNA, the CDR3 is TGTGCCAGCAGTGAAGGGGGGACTAGCGGCTACGAGCAGTACGTC.

V gene TRBV25-1 combines with J gene TRBJ2-7; TRBD1 matches at 8 bases. Per germline, CDR1 MGHDK and CDR2 SYGVNS. Losses at the gene ends were 3 bases for V and 5 bases for J; bases not matched to a gene: 9. The CDR3 loop spans 15 amino acids. The CDR3 loop is CASSDSNRGSDEQYF. The CDR3 nucleotides read TGTGCCAGCAGTGACTCAAACAGGGGGTCGGACGAGCAGTACTTC.

The chain has TRBV19 and TRBJ2-7; D may be TRBD2 (6 bases). Per germline, CDR1 LNHDA and CDR2 SQIVND (reference sequence). The germline V and J ends were trimmed by 5 bases and 8 bases, with 16 bases remaining between them. This CDR3 region has 13 residues. CDR3 loop: CASSEDLRTKQYF. DNA of the CDR3: TGTGCCAGTAGTGAAGATCTCAGGACTAAGCAGTACTTC.

As regards this clone: This same CDR3 is encoded by further DNA sequences in the sample. This chain links TRBV10-3 with TRBJ2-1; TRBD1 agrees at 7 bases. Germline V lookup: CDR1 ENHRY, CDR2 SYGVKD. V shed 6 bases and J 0 bases; nucleotides not matched to a gene: 2. The CDR3 has 14 residues. The CDR3 loop is CAISAGGSYNEQFF. CDR3 DNA: TGTGCCATCAGCGCAGGGGGCTCCTACAATGAGCAGTTCTTC.

The chain employs TRBV2 and TRBJ1-3; D possibly corresponds to TRBD1 (5 bases). This CDR3 contains 15 residues. Germline assignment: CDR1 SNHLY and CDR2 FYNNEI. V lost 3 bases and J lost 4, with 13 bases in between. CDR3 amino acids: CASSDPGLLGNTIYF. In DNA form, the CDR3 reads TGTGCCAGCAGTGACCCGGGACTACTCGGAAACACCATATATTTT.

This clone came up once. The rearrangement uses TRBV14 and TRBJ2-1, with a tentative D call TRBD1 (5 bases). V shed 0 bases and J shed 9 bases, with 12 bases lying between them. The CDR3 covers 14 residues. CDR1 and CDR2 (germline): SGHDN, FVKESK. DNA for the CDR3: TGTGCCAGCAGCCAAGAACAGGTCTTGTCTGAGCAGTTCTTC. It encodes CASSQEQVLSEQFF.

The chain uses TRBV4-3 and TRBJ1-1; D remains ambiguous. The CDR3 sequence is 17 residues long. Trimming left V 0 bases short and J 2 bases short, with 16 bases between. Germline lookup yields CDR1 LGHNA and CDR2 YSLEER. The CDR3 loop reads CASSQEYRERANTEAFF. The CDR3 nucleotides are TGCGCCAGCAGCCAAGAATACCGGGAGAGGGCTAACACTGAAGCTTTCTTT.